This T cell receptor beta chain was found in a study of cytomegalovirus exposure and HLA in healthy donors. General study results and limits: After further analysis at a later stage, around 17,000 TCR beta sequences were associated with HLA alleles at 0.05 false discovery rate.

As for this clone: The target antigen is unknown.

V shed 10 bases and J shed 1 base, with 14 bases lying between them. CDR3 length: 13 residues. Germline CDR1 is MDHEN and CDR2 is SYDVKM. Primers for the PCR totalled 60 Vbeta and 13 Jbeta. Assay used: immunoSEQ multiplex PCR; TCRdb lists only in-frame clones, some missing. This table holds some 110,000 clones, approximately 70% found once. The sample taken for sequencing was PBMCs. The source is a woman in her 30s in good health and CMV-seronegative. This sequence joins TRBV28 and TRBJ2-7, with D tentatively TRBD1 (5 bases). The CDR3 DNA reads TGTGCCACAGAGGACACCGAATCCTACGAGCAGTACTTC. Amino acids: CATEDTESYEQYF.